The rows below give T cell receptor beta chains drawn from one sample of a study of immune evolution from preneoplasia to lung adenocarcinoma. Only in-frame clones appear in the TCRdb table, and some are missing; sequencing was by immunoSEQ multiplex PCR. The profile shows under 10,000 clones, just under 80% of them singletons. Specimen: FFPE adjacent normal lung tissue. These receptors originate from a person between 60 and 79 years old with lung adenocarcinoma. Each CDR3 is given with its conserved first and last residue. The D gene is left open where the match is weak. Some rows have no size entry. The others give once, few or many, or a class for an expanded clone.

V gene: TRBV6-5
clone size: -
J gene: TRBJ2-1
D gene: TRBD2
CDR3 protein: CASSYGLAEFF
CDR3 DNA: TGTGCCAGCAGTTACGGACTAGCAGAGTTCTTC

V gene: TRBV28
clone size: -
J gene: TRBJ2-5
D gene: -
CDR3 protein: CASSLSQGAWRETQYF
CDR3 DNA: TGTGCCAGCAGTTTATCCCAGGGGGCTTGGCGGGAGACCCAATACTTC

V gene: TRBV6-1
clone size: -
J gene: TRBJ1-1
D gene: TRBD1
CDR3 protein: CAIKPQGVQNTEAFF
CDR3 DNA: TGTGCCATCAAGCCACAGGGGGTACAGAACACTGAAGCTTTCTTT

V gene: TRBV5-1
clone size: -
J gene: TRBJ1-2
D gene: -
CDR3 protein: CASSAIGRLGDGYTF
CDR3 DNA: TGCGCCAGCAGCGCTATAGGACGCCTAGGAGATGGCTACACCTTC

V gene: TRBV29-1
clone size: once
J gene: TRBJ2-1
D gene: TRBD2
CDR3 protein: CSARLAGGFNEQFF
CDR3 DNA: TGCAGCGCGCGACTAGCGGGGGGGTTCAATGAGCAGTTCTTC

V gene: TRBV21-1
clone size: -
J gene: TRBJ2-5
D gene: -
CDR3 protein: CASPRRGSETQYF
CDR3 DNA: TGTGCCAGCCCCCGTCGGGGGTCAGAGACCCAGTACTTC

V gene: TRBV5-4
clone size: -
J gene: TRBJ1-1
D gene: TRBD1
CDR3 protein: CASSIGGTGGITEAFF
CDR3 DNA: TGTGCCAGCAGCATCGGAGGGACAGGGGGCATCACTGAAGCTTTCTTT

V gene: TRBV5-1
clone size: -
J gene: TRBJ2-5
D gene: TRBD2
CDR3 protein: CASSLAERGRVQETQYF
CDR3 DNA: TGCGCCAGCAGCTTGGCGGAGCGGGGGAGGGTTCAAGAGACCCAGTACTTC

V gene: TRBV11-2
clone size: -
J gene: TRBJ1-2
D gene: TRBD1
CDR3 protein: CASSLAATGLRGYTF
CDR3 DNA: TGTGCCAGCAGCTTAGCTGCGACAGGGCTGAGGGGCTACACCTTC

V gene: TRBV5-1
clone size: -
J gene: TRBJ2-2
D gene: TRBD1
CDR3 protein: CASRPTGLNTGELFF
CDR3 DNA: TGCGCCAGCAGACCGACAGGGCTGAACACCGGGGAGCTGTTTTTT

V gene: TRBV11-3
clone size: once
J gene: TRBJ2-3
D gene: TRBD2
CDR3 protein: CASSFSRTSGRGDTDTQYF
CDR3 DNA: TGTGCCAGCAGCTTCTCTCGCACTAGCGGGAGGGGGGACACAGATACGCAGTATTTT

V gene: TRBV9
clone size: -
J gene: TRBJ2-3
D gene: -
CDR3 protein: CASSVELPRTDTQYF
CDR3 DNA: TGTGCCAGCAGCGTAGAACTACCCCGCACAGATACGCAGTATTTT

V gene: TRBV28
clone size: few
J gene: TRBJ1-2
D gene: -
CDR3 protein: CASRTGRRGYTF
CDR3 DNA: TGTGCCAGCAGGACCGGTAGGCGTGGCTACACCTTC

V gene: TRBV29-1
clone size: -
J gene: TRBJ1-1
D gene: TRBD1
CDR3 protein: CSVLRTGSEAFF
CDR3 DNA: TGCAGCGTCCTCCGGACAGGGTCTGAAGCTTTCTTT

V gene: TRBV5-1
clone size: -
J gene: TRBJ1-1
D gene: -
CDR3 protein: CASSLGIGMNTEAFF
CDR3 DNA: TGCGCCAGCAGCTTGGGAATAGGGATGAACACTGAAGCTTTCTTT

V gene: TRBV28
clone size: -
J gene: TRBJ1-2
D gene: TRBD1
CDR3 protein: CASSLGTGPYGYTF
CDR3 DNA: TGTGCCAGCAGTTTGGGGACAGGGCCTTATGGCTACACCTTC

V gene: TRBV7-8
clone size: -
J gene: TRBJ2-6
D gene: -
CDR3 protein: CASSLVVFRGAGANVLTF
CDR3 DNA: TGTGCCAGCAGCTTAGTAGTTTTCAGGGGCGCCGGGGCCAACGTCCTGACTTTC

V gene: TRBV6-1
clone size: -
J gene: TRBJ2-2
D gene: -
CDR3 protein: CASSHGDREAGELFF
CDR3 DNA: TGTGCCAGCAGTCACGGCGACAGGGAGGCCGGGGAGCTGTTTTTT